This T cell receptor (beta chain) was identified in a study of T-cell memory formation after mild COVID-19. Study observations and caveats: There was a balanced CD4/CD8 profile in clones contracting day 15 to 85, and later expanders leaned CD4+.

TCRdb reanalysed the 5' RACE reads using MiXCR and keeps one entry per CDR3 protein. The sample lists 240,000 or so distinct CDR3 sequences, approximately 9% occurring once. As to this clonotype: Its cognate antigen is unknown.

Germline V gives CDR1 SGHRS, CDR2 YFSETQ. The CDR3 is 15 residues long. With 0 bases removed from V and 5 bases from J, the gap between germline ends came to 14 bases. This chain links TRBV5-1 with TRBJ2-5, with D perhaps assigned TRBD1 or TRBD2 (5 bases each). The TCR originated in a man younger than 35 who had mild COVID-19 (a few samples of this study predate the infection). Cell type and time point are not known. Source material: PBMCs or a T cell subset sorted from them (not recorded which). The CDR3 here is CASSLGTGLGETQYF. The CDR3 DNA reads as TGCGCCAGCAGCTTGGGAACAGGACTGGGCGAGACCCAGTACTTC.